The clone carrying this TCR beta chain was seen only a few times. The germline CDR1 and CDR2 sequences are LGHDT and YNNKEL (reference sequence). The CDR3 spans 14 residues. V was clipped by 4 bases and J by 0 bases, with 7 bases between them. This sample is drawn from a study of blood T cell repertoires in COVID-19. In the original analysis: Counts of nucleated cells, estimated from reference gene primer amplification, were obtained. Assay: immunoSEQ multiplex PCR; the TCRdb copy retains only in-frame clones and omits some. V, J and clone size reflect that table, while D and trimming were determined from the DNA. The sample records tens of thousands of clones, 82% being singletons.

Specimen: peripheral blood. V gene TRBV3-1 (or the pseudogene TRBV3-2) combines with J gene TRBJ1-5, with D perhaps matching TRBD1 (5 bases). This TCR came from a woman of 80 years or more with acute or convalescent COVID-19. The CDR3 coding sequence is TGTGCCAGCAGCCCGGACAATAGCAATCAGCCCCAGCATTTT. Translated, it gives CASSPDNSNQPQHF.